These 16 T cell receptor beta chains were sequenced from one sample in a study of T-cell reconstitution after alpha-beta-depleted transplantation in children. A library of TCRbeta sequences, prepared with unique molecular identifiers, was generated. TCRdb passed the PCR reads through MiXCR, listing each CDR3 protein once. The sample has hundreds of thousands of distinct CDR3 sequences; roughly 16% are singletons. The sample in question was PBMCs, mostly from graft donor cells, obtained 360 days after TCRalphabeta/CD19-depleted stem cell transplant. The source of these receptors is a male patient aged 10 to 17 who had a stem cell transplant for acute lymphoblastic leukemia, so the T cells may come from the graft donor.

This clonotype was seen a handful of times. The genes are TRBV21-1 and TRBJ1-2; the table names TRBD1, a call not compared with the DNA. TRBV21-1 is a pseudogene locus. This CDR3 has 15 residues. The CDR3 region has the DNA TGTGCCAGCACCCGAGGCCCGCGGGACCGCTATGGCTACACCTTC. It translates to CASTRGPRDRYGYTF.

This clonotype was counted ten times or more. The chain employs TRBV9 and TRBJ2-6, with TRBD1 identical over 7 bases. The V segment lost 3 bases and the J segment 2 bases; nucleotides outside the gene matches: 8. The germline V gene has CDR1 SGDLS and CDR2 YYNGEE. The CDR3 contains 17 residues. The CDR3 bases are TGTGCCAGCAGCGCAAGGGGACAGTCCGCTGGGGCCAACGTCCTGACTTTC. It specifies CASSARGQSAGANVLTF.

The chain carries TRBV7-2 and TRBJ2-7; D might be TRBD1 (5 bases). The CDR3 contains 13 residues. Trimming took off 4 bases at V and 3 bases at J, with 10 bases between the two ends. Germline CDR1 reads SGHTA; CDR2 reads FQGNSA. CDR3 bases: TGTGCCAGCAGCTCCAGGGATTTCTACGAGCAGTACTTC. As protein: CASSSRDFYEQYF. Together with reference TRBV7-2 and TRBJ2-7, the CDR3 gives the full variable domain: GAGVSQSPSNKVTEKGKDVELRCDPISGHTALYWYRQSLGQGLEFLIYFQGNSAPDKSGLPSDRFSAERTGGSVSTLTIQRTQQEDSAVYLCASSSRDFYEQYFGPGTRLTVT.

This clonotype was observed at least ten times. The chain has TRBV29-1 and TRBJ1-1; the D is unclear. The V end was cut by 4 bases, the J end by 0 bases, with 6 bases between. Germline assignment: CDR1 SQVTM and CDR2 ANQGSEA. CDR3 length: 12 amino acids. DNA for the CDR3: TGCAGCGTTGGGGAGTTGAACACTGAAGCTTTCTTT. Translation: CSVGELNTEAFF.

The J gene is TRBJ2-1, the V gene TRBV7-9, with TRBD2 identical over 7 bases. Germline CDR1 and CDR2: SEHNR and FQNEAQ (reference sequence). V lost 5 bases to trimming and J lost 4 bases; unmatched junction nucleotides: 8. This CDR3 is 15 amino acids long. CDR3 amino acids: CASSPVAGVYNEQFF. Here the CDR3 DNA reads TGTGCCAGCAGCCCTGTCGCGGGAGTTTACAATGAGCAGTTCTTC.

The V call is TRBV12-3 or TRBV12-4, the J call TRBJ2-7; no definite D call. Deletions cut 5 bases from V and 2 bases from J, with 13 bases between. This CDR3 has 14 residues. In nucleotides, the CDR3 is TGTGCCAGCAGTGCCTTCGGACGCCCCTACGAGCAGTACTTC. This gives the protein CASSAFGRPYEQYF.

In this sample, this clonotype turned up a few times. The V gene is TRBV12-3 or TRBV12-4, the J gene TRBJ2-7; tentatively, D is TRBD2 (5 bases). V lost 5 bases and J 6 bases, leaving 11 bases between the germline ends. There are 12 residues in the CDR3. CDR3 region: CASSIGLSEQYF. The CDR3 region has the DNA TGTGCCAGCAGTATTGGACTCAGCGAGCAGTACTTC.

The V call is TRBV27, the J call TRBJ2-7; TRBD1 agrees at 7 bases. This CDR3 region has 17 residues. CDR1 MNHEY and CDR2 SMNVEV come from the germline V gene (reference sequence). Trimming took 4 bases from V and 2 from J; bases not matched to a gene: 14. CDR3 protein: CASSSFHIGQGAYEQYF. CDR3 nucleotide sequence: TGTGCCAGCAGTTCATTCCACATCGGTCAGGGGGCCTACGAGCAGTACTTC.

The J gene is TRBJ2-3, the V gene TRBV5-1; D not resolved. Germline loops: CDR1 SGHRS, CDR2 YFSETQ. This CDR3 has 24 amino acids. The V end was cut by 0 bases, the J end by 0 bases, with 35 bases between. The CDR3 loop reads CASSLGLWITRSVRKSTSTDTQYF. The DNA of the CDR3 is TGCGCCAGCAGCTTGGGTCTCTGGATTACACGTTCCGTACGAAAATCGACTAGCACAGATACGCAGTATTTT. The full variable domain, its missing parts supplied by reference TRBV5-1 and TRBJ2-3, is KAGVTQTPRYLIKTRGQQVTLSCSPISGHRSVSWYQQTPGQGLQFLFEYFSETQRNKGNFPGRFSGRQFSNSRSEMNVSTLELGDSALYLCASSLGLWITRSVRKSTSTDTQYFGPGTRLTVL.

The chain links TRBV10-2 to TRBJ2-1, with TRBD2 matching over 9 bases. The germline V gene has CDR1 WSHSY and CDR2 SAAADI. V dropped 11 bases and J dropped 7; count of bases not matched to a gene: 12. This CDR3 has 14 amino acids. The CDR3 DNA reads TGCGCCCTAAGGGATAGCGGGAGAAATAATGAGCAGTTCTTC. This translates into CALRDSGRNNEQFF.

V usage is TRBV11-2 and J usage is TRBJ2-7, with 9 bases identical to TRBD1. The ends lost 5 bases at V and 0 bases at J; junction bases unmatched: 17. Germline-derived CDR1 and CDR2 are SGHAT and FQNNGV. There are 19 residues in the CDR3. The CDR3 DNA follows: TGTGCCAGCAGCCGTTATGGGGATACAGGGGGCTGGGGCTCCTACGAGCAGTACTTC. The encoded protein is CASSRYGDTGGWGSYEQYF.

This clonotype was picked up a small number of times. The rearrangement joins TRBV9 to TRBJ1-1; D remains unclear. The germline CDR1 and CDR2 sequences are SGDLS and YYNGEE. The CDR3 spans 14 residues. With 1 base removed from V and 8 bases from J, the gap between germline ends came to 15 bases. As DNA, the CDR3 is TGTGCCAGCAGCGTAATGGCGAGGCAGGACGAAGCTTTCTTT. Its protein is CASSVMARQDEAFF.

V is TRBV7-9 and J is TRBJ1-1; D is unresolved. The germline gives CDR1 SEHNR, CDR2 FQNEAQ (reference sequence). CDR3 length: 13 residues. The V gene lost 4 bases and the J gene lost 2 bases, with 8 bases spanning the gap. CDR3 coding DNA: TGTGCCAGCAGCTCCCGGACCAACACTGAAGCTTTCTTT. It specifies CASSSRTNTEAFF.

The V and J genes are TRBV18 and TRBJ2-7; a weak D match, TRBD2 (5 bases). The V and J ends lost 2 bases and 1 base respectively, with 15 bases between them. Germline V gives CDR1 KGHSH, CDR2 LQKENI. This CDR3 has 16 residues. In nucleotides, the CDR3 is TGTGCCAGCTCACCAATCATGGCTAGCCTATCCTACGAGCAGTACTTC. This translates into CASSPIMASLSYEQYF. Looking up the rest from reference TRBV18 and TRBJ2-7 gives the full variable domain: NAGVMQNPRHLVRRRGQEARLRCSPMKGHSHVYWYRQLPEEGLKFMVYLQKENIIDESGMPKERFSAEFPKEGPSILRIQQVVRGDSAAYFCASSPIMASLSYEQYFGPGTRLTVT.

This clonotype was detected a few times. The V gene is TRBV4-1, the J gene TRBJ2-7, with 11 nucleotides matching TRBD2. Trimming removed 0 bases from V and 3 bases from J; junction bases left unmatched: 10. Germline V gene sequence: CDR1 MGHRA, CDR2 YSYEKL. CDR3 length equals 18 residues. The CDR3 region is CASSQEPPGGLAVYEQYF. The CDR3 nucleotides are TGCGCCAGCAGCCAAGAACCACCTGGGGGACTAGCGGTCTACGAGCAGTACTTC.

The chain is built from TRBV20-1 and TRBJ2-7; D might be TRBD2 (6 bases). V lost 6 bases, J lost 3 bases, and 15 bases lay in between. CDR1 and CDR2 from the germline V gene are DFQATT and SNEGSKA (reference sequence). CDR3 size: 13 residues. This chain's CDR3 is CSARTTWRYEQYF. CDR3 DNA sequence: TGCAGTGCGAGGACTACCTGGCGCTACGAGCAGTACTTC.